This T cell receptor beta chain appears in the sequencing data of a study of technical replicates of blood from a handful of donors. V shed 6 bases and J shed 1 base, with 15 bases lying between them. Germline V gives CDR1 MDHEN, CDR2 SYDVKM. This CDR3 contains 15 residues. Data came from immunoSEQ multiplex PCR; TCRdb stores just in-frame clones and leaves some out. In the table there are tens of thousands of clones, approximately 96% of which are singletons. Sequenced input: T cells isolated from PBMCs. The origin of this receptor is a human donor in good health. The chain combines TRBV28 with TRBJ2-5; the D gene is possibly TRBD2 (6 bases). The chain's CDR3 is CASRTGGGVQETQYF. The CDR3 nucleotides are TGTGCCAGCAGAACAGGTGGAGGGGTCCAAGAGACCCAGTACTTC.